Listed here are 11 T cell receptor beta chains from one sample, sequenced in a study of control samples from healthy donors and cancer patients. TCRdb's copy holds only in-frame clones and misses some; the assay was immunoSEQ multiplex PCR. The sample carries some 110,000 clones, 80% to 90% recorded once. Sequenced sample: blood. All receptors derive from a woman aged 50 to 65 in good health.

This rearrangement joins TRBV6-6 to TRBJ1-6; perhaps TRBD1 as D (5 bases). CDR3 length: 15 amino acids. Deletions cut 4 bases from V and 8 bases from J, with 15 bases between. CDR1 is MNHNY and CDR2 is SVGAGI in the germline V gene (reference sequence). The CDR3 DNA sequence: TGTGCCAGCAGTTTAGTGGACACGGCATATTCACCCCTCCACTTT. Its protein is CASSLVDTAYSPLHF.

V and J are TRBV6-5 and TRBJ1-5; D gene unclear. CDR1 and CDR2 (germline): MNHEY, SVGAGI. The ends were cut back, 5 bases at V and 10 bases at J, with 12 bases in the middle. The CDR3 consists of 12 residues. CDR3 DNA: TGTGCCAGCAGTCCCCAAGCGGGACCCCAGCATTTT. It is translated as CASSPQAGPQHF.

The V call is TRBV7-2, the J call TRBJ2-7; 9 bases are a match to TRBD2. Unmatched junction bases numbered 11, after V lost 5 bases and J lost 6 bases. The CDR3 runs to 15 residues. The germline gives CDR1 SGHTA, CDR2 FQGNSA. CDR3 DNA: TGTGCCAGCAGCACGAATAGCGGGAGCGGATCCGAGCAGTACTTC. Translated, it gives CASSTNSGSGSEQYF. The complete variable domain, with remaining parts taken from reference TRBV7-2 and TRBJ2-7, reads GAGVSQSPSNKVTEKGKDVELRCDPISGHTALYWYRQSLGQGLEFLIYFQGNSAPDKSGLPSDRFSAERTGGSVSTLTIQRTQQEDSAVYLCASSTNSGSGSEQYFGPGTRLTVT.

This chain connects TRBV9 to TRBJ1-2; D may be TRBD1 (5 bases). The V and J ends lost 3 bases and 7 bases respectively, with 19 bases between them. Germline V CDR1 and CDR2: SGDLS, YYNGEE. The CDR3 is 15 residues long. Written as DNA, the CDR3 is TGTGCCAGCAGCGGGACTCGAGGGGCAGCATCTGGCTACACCTTC. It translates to CASSGTRGAASGYTF.

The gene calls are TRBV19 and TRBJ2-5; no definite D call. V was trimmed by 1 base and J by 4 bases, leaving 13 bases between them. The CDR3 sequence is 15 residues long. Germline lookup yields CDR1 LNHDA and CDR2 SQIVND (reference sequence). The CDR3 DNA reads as TGTGCCAGTAGTATAGGGGGTGGCTTTGGAGAGACCCAGTACTTC. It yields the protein CASSIGGGFGETQYF.

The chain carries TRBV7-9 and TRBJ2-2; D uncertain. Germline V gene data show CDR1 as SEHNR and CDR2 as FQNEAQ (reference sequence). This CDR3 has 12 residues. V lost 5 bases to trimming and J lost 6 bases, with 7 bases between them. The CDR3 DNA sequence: TGTGCCAGCAGCCCGTTTCCCGGGGAGCTGTTTTTT. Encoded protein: CASSPFPGELFF.

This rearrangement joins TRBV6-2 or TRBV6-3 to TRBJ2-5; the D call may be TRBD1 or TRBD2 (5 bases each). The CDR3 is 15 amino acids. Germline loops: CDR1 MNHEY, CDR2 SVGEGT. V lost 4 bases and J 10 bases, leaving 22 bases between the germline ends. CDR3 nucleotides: TGTGCCAGCAGTTTTACCGGGACCCCCGGTGGGGGCCAGTACTTC. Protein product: CASSFTGTPGGGQYF.

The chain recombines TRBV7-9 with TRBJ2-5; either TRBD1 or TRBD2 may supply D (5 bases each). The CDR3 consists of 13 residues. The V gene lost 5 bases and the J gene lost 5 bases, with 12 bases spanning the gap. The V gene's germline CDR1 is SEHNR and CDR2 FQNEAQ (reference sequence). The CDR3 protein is CASSPRGSETQYF. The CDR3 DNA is TGTGCCAGCAGCCCGAGGGGCAGCGAGACCCAGTACTTC.

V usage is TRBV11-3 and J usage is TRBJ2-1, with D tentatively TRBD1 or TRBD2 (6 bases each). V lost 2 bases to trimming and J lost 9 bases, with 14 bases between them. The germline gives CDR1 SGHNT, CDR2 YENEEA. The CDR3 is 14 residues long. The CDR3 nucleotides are TGTGCCAGCAGCTTATACGGGGGCCGGTCTGAGCAGTTCTTC. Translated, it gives CASSLYGGRSEQFF.

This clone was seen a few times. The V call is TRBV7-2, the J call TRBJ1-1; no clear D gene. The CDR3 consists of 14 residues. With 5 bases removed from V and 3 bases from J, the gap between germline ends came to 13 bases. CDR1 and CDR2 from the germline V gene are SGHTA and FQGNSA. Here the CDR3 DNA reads TGTGCCAGCAGCCCCCTGGGATGGGACACTGAAGCTTTCTTT. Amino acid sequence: CASSPLGWDTEAFF.

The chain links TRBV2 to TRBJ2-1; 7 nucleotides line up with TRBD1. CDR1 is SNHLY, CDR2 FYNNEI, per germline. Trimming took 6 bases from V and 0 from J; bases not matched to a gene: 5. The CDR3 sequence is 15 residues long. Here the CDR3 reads CASSTGASSYNEQFF. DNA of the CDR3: TGTGCCAGCAGCACAGGGGCTAGCTCCTACAATGAGCAGTTCTTC.